A single sample gave rise to the 22 T cell receptor beta chains below, sequenced in a study of blood T cell repertoires in COVID-19. The data were produced by immunoSEQ multiplex PCR, yet TCRdb's version contains in-frame clones alone and is incomplete. The repertoire consists of about 83,000 clones, with about 82% occurring once and the leading ten covering under 8.5%. Material for sequencing was peripheral blood. The receptors were sampled from a man in his forties or fifties with active COVID-19.

The V call is TRBV6-5, the J call TRBJ1-3, with a weak D call TRBD1 (5 bases). V was cut by 0 bases and J by 3 bases, with 6 bases left in between. CDR1 MNHEY and CDR2 SVGAGI come from the germline V gene. CDR3 length: 14 residues. CDR3 coding DNA: TGTGCCAGCAGTTACTCGGACATTGGAAACACCATATATTTT. Translation gives CASSYSDIGNTIYF.

The chain combines TRBV5-1 with TRBJ2-7; 11 bases are shared with TRBD2. CDR1 is SGHRS and CDR2 is YFSETQ in the germline V gene. The CDR3 sequence is 17 residues long. After removal of 1 base from V and 0 bases from J, the junction contained 6 bases not matched to a gene. The CDR3 nucleotides are TGCGCCAGCAGCTTGTTGGTAGCGGGAGGGAGCTCCTACGAGCAGTACTTC. Translating it yields CASSLLVAGGSSYEQYF.

This chain connects TRBV19 to TRBJ2-1, with D tentatively TRBD1 (5 bases). Germline lookup yields CDR1 LNHDA and CDR2 SQIVND (reference sequence). Trimming removed 3 bases at V and 0 bases at J, with 9 bases between. This CDR3 has 15 amino acids. The CDR3 region has the DNA TGTGCCAGTAGTATCCAGGGAAGCTCCTACAATGAGCAGTTCTTC. Protein: CASSIQGSSYNEQFF.

This chain links TRBV6-2 or TRBV6-3 with TRBJ1-1; tentative D call: TRBD1 (5 bases). The germline V gene encodes CDR1 MNHEY and CDR2 SVGEGT. The ends were cut back, 2 bases at V and 4 bases at J, with 11 bases in the middle. The CDR3 has 14 amino acids. Written as DNA, the CDR3 is TGTGCCAGCAGTTACGGGGGGGTGCCCACTGAAGCTTTCTTT. As protein: CASSYGGVPTEAFF.

In its sample, this clone was seen a few times. The CDR3 bases are TGTGCCAGCACTCGTCTCGCGGGACAGACTTTGAACACTGAAGCTTTCTTT. It encodes CASTRLAGQTLNTEAFF. The chain combines TRBV3-1 (or the pseudogene TRBV3-2) with TRBJ1-1, with 7 bases matching TRBD1. CDR1 is LGHDT, CDR2 YNNKEL, per germline (reference sequence). J lost 0 bases, V lost 7 bases, and 14 bases had no gene match. The CDR3 covers 17 residues.

Here the CDR3 reads CASSNNKYGYTF. The CDR3 nucleotides read TGTGCCAGCAGCAACAACAAGTATGGCTACACCTTC. The gene calls are TRBV7-9 and TRBJ1-2; D call uncertain. The V gene lost 5 bases and the J gene lost 5 bases, with 9 bases spanning the gap. The CDR3 totals 12 residues. The germline V gene encodes CDR1 SEHNR and CDR2 FQNEAQ (reference sequence). The variable domain in full, with the rest retrieved from reference TRBV7-9 and TRBJ1-2, is DTGVSQNPRHKITKRGQNVTFRCDPISEHNRLYWYRQTLGQGPEFLTYFQNEAQLEKSRLLSDRFSAERPKGSFSTLEIQRTEQGDSAMYLCASSNNKYGYTFGSGTRLTVV.

The chain joins TRBV4-1 to TRBJ2-5, with D perhaps matching TRBD2 (5 bases). V lost 6 bases and J lost 7, with 18 bases in between. Germline-derived CDR1 and CDR2 are MGHRA and YSYEKL. The length of the CDR3 is 14 residues. CDR3 sequence reads: CASRRELGGGTQYF. The CDR3 nucleotides read TGCGCCAGCAGACGGGAACTGGGTGGAGGGACCCAGTACTTC.

The table lists this clone with a count of one. This chain links TRBV18 with TRBJ2-3, with 8 positions matching TRBD2. V shed 1 base and J 5 bases; nucleotides not matched to a gene: 20. The germline gives CDR1 KGHSH, CDR2 LQKENI. The CDR3 extends over 20 amino acids. The CDR3 reads CASSPRMGGERGYRGDTQYF. Here the CDR3 DNA reads TGTGCCAGCTCACCACGGATGGGGGGAGAGCGGGGGTATCGAGGAGATACGCAGTATTTT.

The chain has TRBV18 and TRBJ1-1, with 7 positions matching TRBD1. The ends lost 5 bases at V and 2 bases at J; junction bases unmatched: 17. CDR1 is KGHSH and CDR2 is LQKENI in the germline V gene. This CDR3 region has 18 residues. This chain's CDR3 is CASSNTGALGGLNTEAFF. Here the CDR3 DNA reads TGTGCCAGCTCAAATACAGGGGCGCTCGGTGGCCTAAACACTGAAGCTTTCTTT.

This clone appeared a few times. The rearrangement uses TRBV28 and TRBJ1-5; D may be TRBD1 (6 bases). The V end was cut by 7 bases, the J end by 6 bases, with 16 bases between. CDR1 is MDHEN, CDR2 SYDVKM, per germline. This CDR3 is built from 14 residues. The CDR3 protein is CASTTLEGVQPQHF. In nucleotides, the CDR3 is TGTGCCAGCACCACCCTAGAGGGGGTTCAGCCCCAGCATTTT.

The V and J genes are TRBV2 and TRBJ1-2, with D maybe TRBD1 (5 bases). This CDR3 has 13 residues. The V end was cut by 6 bases, the J end by 4 bases, with 12 bases between. Germline assignment: CDR1 SNHLY and CDR2 FYNNEI. CDR3 residues: CASSVGTSYGYTF. For the CDR3, the DNA is TGTGCCAGCAGCGTCGGGACTTCCTATGGCTACACCTTC.

The rearrangement joins TRBV12-3 or TRBV12-4 to TRBJ1-5; D remains unclear. The V end lost 5 bases, the J end lost 11 bases, and 16 bases lay between the germline ends. The CDR3 runs 13 residues. CDR3 nucleotides: TGTGCCAGCAGTATCCTTAGATCCGAGGCCCAGCATTTT. Encoded protein: CASSILRSEAQHF.

The CDR3 sequence: CASSLATNNSPLHF. CDR3 DNA sequence: TGTGCCAGCTCACTGGCGACAAATAATTCACCCCTCCACTTT. The V and J genes are TRBV18 and TRBJ1-6; D call uncertain. Germline values: CDR1 KGHSH, CDR2 LQKENI. The CDR3 has 14 amino acids. V lost 4 bases, J lost 5 bases, and 9 bases lay in between.

The chain employs TRBV5-1 and TRBJ2-1; the match to TRBD2 covers 8 bases. The CDR3 is made up of 15 amino acids. Trimming took 0 bases from V and 4 from J; bases not matched to a gene: 3. CDR1 SGHRS and CDR2 YFSETQ come from the germline V gene. The CDR3 DNA follows: TGCGCCAGCAGCTTGGAACTAGCGGATTACAATGAGCAGTTCTTC. Protein: CASSLELADYNEQFF.

The chain employs TRBV6-2 or TRBV6-3 and TRBJ2-3, with 7 nucleotides matching TRBD1. The V segment lost 2 bases and the J segment 5 bases; nucleotides outside the gene matches: 19. From germline, CDR1 is MNHEY and CDR2 SVGEGT. The length of the CDR3 is 19 residues. CDR3 loop: CASSYDPTLQGIPRDTQYF. CDR3 bases: TGTGCCAGCAGTTACGACCCTACCCTACAGGGGATCCCCCGAGATACGCAGTATTTT.

The chain couples TRBV19 to TRBJ2-7; 10 positions agree with TRBD1. The CDR3 covers 14 residues. Germline V lookup: CDR1 LNHDA, CDR2 SQIVND (reference sequence). After removal of 4 bases from V and 2 bases from J, the junction contained 2 bases not matched to a gene. This chain's CDR3 is CASSTGTGAYEQYF. CDR3 DNA: TGTGCCAGTAGTACCGGGACAGGGGCCTACGAGCAGTACTTC.

The chain links TRBV23-1 to TRBJ1-2; 8 nucleotides align to TRBD1. TRBV23-1 falls under the ORF class, with uncertain function. This CDR3 spans 13 amino acids. V trimming: 4 bases; J trimming: 3 bases; junction bases outside the gene matches: 1. DNA for the CDR3: TGCGCCAGCAGTCCGGGACAGGACTATGGCTACACCTTC. Protein: CASSPGQDYGYTF.

This clone was observed a single time. This chain joins TRBV5-6 and TRBJ1-2; 8 positions agree with TRBD1. This CDR3 region has 16 residues. V dropped 2 bases and J dropped 7; count of bases not matched to a gene: 13. The V gene's germline CDR1 is SGHDT and CDR2 YYEEEE. CDR3 protein: CASSFQGADVLFGYTF. The CDR3 coding sequence is TGTGCCAGCAGCTTTCAGGGGGCGGATGTGCTATTTGGCTACACCTTC.

This clone was counted between two and nine times. The chain couples TRBV7-3 to TRBJ2-5; 14 bases match TRBD2. This CDR3 region has 16 residues. Germline V gene lookup returns CDR1 SGHTA and CDR2 FQGTGA. With 5 bases clipped from V and 5 bases from J, the junction kept 7 bases outside the gene matches. This CDR3 is CASSDLTSGGAETQYF. In DNA form, the CDR3 reads TGTGCCAGCAGCGATCTGACTAGCGGGGGGGCGGAGACCCAGTACTTC.

This clone has more than one count but fewer than ten. The genes are TRBV6-5 and TRBJ1-1; the match to TRBD1 covers 7 bases. Germline V CDR1 and CDR2: MNHEY, SVGAGI. The CDR3 spans 14 residues. Losses at the gene ends were 6 bases for V and 0 bases for J; bases not matched to a gene: 4. CDR3 loop: CASRKTGMNTEAFF. CDR3 bases: TGTGCCAGCAGAAAGACAGGGATGAACACTGAAGCTTTCTTT.

The chain combines TRBV4-3 with TRBJ2-7; TRBD2 aligns across 7 bases. The CDR3 totals 16 residues. The V gene end was trimmed by 4 bases and the J gene end by 0 bases; junction bases not matched to a gene: 9. The germline V gene encodes CDR1 LGHNA and CDR2 YSLEER. The CDR3 DNA sequence: TGCGCCAGCAGCCCGCAACTAGCGCAGAGCTCCTACGAGCAGTACTTC. This sequence encodes CASSPQLAQSSYEQYF.

In its sample, this clone was seen a few times. In DNA, the CDR3 is TGTGCCAGCAGCCCCAAGCCGTCCTACGAGCAGTACTTC. It codes for CASSPKPSYEQYF. The V gene is TRBV7-3, the J gene TRBJ2-7; D unclear. This CDR3 contains 13 residues. Looked up from germline, CDR1 is SGHTA and CDR2 is FQGTGA. V was clipped by 5 bases and J by 1 base, with 9 bases between them.